The entry that follows covers one T cell receptor (beta chain) sequence. Profiled with immunoSEQ multiplex PCR; TCRdb holds only in-frame clones, not every one. The sample includes 150,000 to 200,000 clones, around 85% of them seen just once. This CDR3 has 15 amino acids. Per the germline V gene, CDR1 is MDHEN and CDR2 is SYDVKM. With 5 bases clipped from V and 3 bases from J, the junction kept 6 bases outside the gene matches. This entry comes from a study of blood T cell repertoires in COVID-19. Whole-study context: The origin of the acute and convalescent COVID-19 samples was the United States, Italy and Spain.

The sequenced sample was peripheral blood. This TCR came from a man between 60 and 75 years old who had recovered from COVID-19. This sequence joins TRBV28 and TRBJ1-2, with TRBD1 identical over 10 bases. The CDR3 reads CASSTGTGEHYGYTF. CDR3 sequence (DNA): TGTGCCAGCAGTACGGGGACAGGGGAGCACTATGGCTACACCTTC.